This T cell receptor (beta chain) was sequenced during a study of post-analysis software for immune sequencing data. CDR3 length: 15 amino acids. The junction had 7 bases not matched to a gene; V was cut back by 2 bases and J by 4 bases. Germline lookup yields CDR1 DFQATT and CDR2 SNEGSKA (reference sequence). Sequencing libraries made from TCR beta cDNA carried unique molecular identifiers. TCRdb reprocessed the PCR reads with MiXCR, giving one entry per CDR3 protein. The data hold around 160,000 distinct CDR3 sequences, with roughly 40% observed a single time. The J gene is TRBJ2-7, the V gene TRBV20-1; 11 nucleotides align to TRBD2. The sample here was blood, taken after autologous hematopoietic stem cell transplantation. This receptor was obtained from a girl between 10 and 17 years old with multiple sclerosis. For the CDR3, the DNA is TGCAGTGCTAGATTACTAGCGGGAGAATCGTACGAGCAGTACTTC. It specifies CSARLLAGESYEQYF.